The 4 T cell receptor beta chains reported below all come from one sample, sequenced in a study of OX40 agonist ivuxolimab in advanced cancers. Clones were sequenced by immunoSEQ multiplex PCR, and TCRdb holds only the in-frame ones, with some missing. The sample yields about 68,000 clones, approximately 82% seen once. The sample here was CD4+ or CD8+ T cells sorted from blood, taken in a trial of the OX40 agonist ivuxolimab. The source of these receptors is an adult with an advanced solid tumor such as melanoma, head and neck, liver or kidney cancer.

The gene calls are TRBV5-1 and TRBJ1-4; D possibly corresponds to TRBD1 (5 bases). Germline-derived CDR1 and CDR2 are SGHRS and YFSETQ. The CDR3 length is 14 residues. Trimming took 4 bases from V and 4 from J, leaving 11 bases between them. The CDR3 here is CASSIDSRNEKLFF. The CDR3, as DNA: TGCGCCAGCAGCATAGACAGCCGTAATGAAAAACTGTTTTTT.

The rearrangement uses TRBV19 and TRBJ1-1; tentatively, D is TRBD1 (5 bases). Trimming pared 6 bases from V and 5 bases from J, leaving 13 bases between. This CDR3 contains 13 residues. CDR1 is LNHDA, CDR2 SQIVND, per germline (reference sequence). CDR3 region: CASSLFGGTEAFF. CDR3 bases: TGTGCCAGTAGCCTATTCGGGGGAACTGAAGCTTTCTTT.

The CDR3 region has the DNA TGTGCCAGCAGCTTGCTTACCCAGGACGAGCAGTACTTC. It specifies CASSLLTQDEQYF. The J gene is TRBJ2-7, the V gene TRBV5-6; D unclear. The V and J ends lost 1 base and 5 bases respectively, with 10 bases between them. Looked up from germline, CDR1 is SGHDT and CDR2 is YYEEEE. The CDR3 sequence is 13 residues long.

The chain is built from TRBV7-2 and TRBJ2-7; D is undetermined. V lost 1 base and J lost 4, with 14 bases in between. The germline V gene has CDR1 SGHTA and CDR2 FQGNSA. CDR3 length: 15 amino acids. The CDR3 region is CASSLETVLEYEQYF. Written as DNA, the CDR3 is TGTGCCAGCAGCTTAGAAACTGTCCTTGAATACGAGCAGTACTTC.